These T cell receptor beta chains were read from a single sample in a study of cytomegalovirus exposure and HLA in healthy donors. Measured with immunoSEQ multiplex PCR; TCRdb has only the in-frame clones, and not every one. Found here are tens of thousands of clones, about 80% of them singletons; the top ten hold around 1.4%. The specimen was PBMCs. These receptors were collected from a male donor in good health and CMV-seronegative. Each CDR3 is given with its conserved first and last residue. The D gene is left open where the match is weak. Size tells how often a clone was seen (once, few, many) or the class of an expanded clone, and some rows leave it out.

cdr3_aa	cdr3_nt	v_call	d_call	j_call	clone_size
CASSSLAESSYNEQFF	TGTGCCAGCAGTTCTCTAGCGGAATCCTCCTACAATGAGCAGTTCTTC	TRBV28	TRBD2	TRBJ2-1	-
CASSLSPGQGRNQPQHF	TGTGCCAGCAGTTTATCCCCCGGACAGGGGAGAAATCAGCCCCAGCATTTT	TRBV28	TRBD1	TRBJ1-5	-
CASRWTSGTDTQYF	TGTGCCAGTAGGTGGACTAGCGGCACAGATACGCAGTATTTT	TRBV19	TRBD2	TRBJ2-3	-
CSSSPSSGRYTF	TGTTCCAGCAGCCCGAGTTCGGGTCGCTACACCTTC	TRBV7-9	-	TRBJ1-2	-
CASSLLGASTDTQYF	TGTGCCAGCAGCTTATTGGGAGCTAGCACAGATACGCAGTATTTT	TRBV7-2	-	TRBJ2-3	-
CASSQEPGTGGSAGEQFF	TGCGCCAGCAGCCAAGAACCGGGGACAGGGGGCTCGGCAGGTGAGCAGTTCTTC	TRBV4-3	TRBD1	TRBJ2-1	-
CASSMVAGAFTEAFF	TGTGCCAGTAGTATGGTGGCAGGGGCGTTCACTGAAGCTTTCTTT	TRBV19	-	TRBJ1-1	few
CASSLVGGAAGGQPQHF	TGTGCCAGCAGCTTAGTAGGGGGTGCGGCAGGGGGTCAGCCCCAGCATTTT	TRBV7-2	TRBD1	TRBJ1-5	-
CASLRVRLNTEAFF	TGTGCCAGCTTACGTGTCCGGTTAAACACTGAAGCTTTCTTT	TRBV6-1	-	TRBJ1-1	few
CASSLGQSGNTIYF	TGCGCCAGCAGCTTGGGACAATCTGGAAACACCATATATTTT	TRBV5-1	-	TRBJ1-3	-
CASSPRSSSYNEQFF	TGCGCCAGCAGCCCACGGAGTAGCTCCTACAATGAGCAGTTCTTC	TRBV5-1	-	TRBJ2-1	-
CASSLRTSGWIGTDTQYF	TGTGCCAGCAGCTTACGAACTAGCGGGTGGATTGGCACAGATACGCAGTATTTT	TRBV11-1	TRBD2	TRBJ2-3	-
CASSLGASGTSEQFF	TGTGCCAGCAGCTTAGGAGCATCAGGCACTAGTGAGCAGTTCTTC	TRBV7-2	-	TRBJ2-1	-
CASSPGGTSGKYNEQFF	TGCGCCAGCAGCCCGGGGGGGACTAGCGGGAAGTACAATGAGCAGTTCTTC	TRBV5-1	TRBD2	TRBJ2-1	-
CASSSGTGRNTEAFF	TGTGCCAGCAGCTCCGGGACAGGGAGGAACACTGAAGCTTTCTTT	TRBV11-2	TRBD1	TRBJ1-1	-
CASSERAGAEAFF	TGTGCCAGCAGTGAACGGGCAGGGGCCGAAGCTTTCTTT	TRBV25-1	-	TRBJ1-1	-
CASTLNLGSTKNIQYF	TGTGCCAGCACCCTCAACCTCGGGAGTACCAAAAACATTCAGTACTTC	TRBV2	-	TRBJ2-4	-
CASSRPGHLYEQYF	TGTGCCAGCTCACGACCGGGACACCTCTACGAGCAGTACTTC	TRBV18	-	TRBJ2-7	-
CASRSRDRGRQPQHF	TGTGCCAGCAGGTCCCGGGACAGGGGACGTCAGCCCCAGCATTTT	TRBV28	TRBD1	TRBJ1-5	few
CASSFGSNSPLHF	TGTGCCAGCAGCTTTGGTAGCAATTCACCCCTCCACTTT	TRBV5-6	-	TRBJ1-6	-
CASSLQGKGSSYGYTF	TGTGCCAGCAGTTTACAGGGGAAAGGGTCCTCTTATGGCTACACCTTC	TRBV27	-	TRBJ1-2	-
CASSRLGQGNGELFF	TGTGCCAGCAGCCGGTTGGGACAGGGGAACGGGGAGCTGTTTTTT	TRBV11-1	TRBD1	TRBJ2-2	few
CASSESNYGASDTQYF	TGCGCCAGCAGTGAGTCGAACTATGGGGCATCGGATACGCAGTATTTT	TRBV10-2	-	TRBJ2-3	few
CASSDSTGGNEQFF	TGTGCCAGCAGTGACTCCACAGGGGGCAACGAGCAGTTCTTC	TRBV6-4	TRBD1	TRBJ2-1	-
CASSPSGGASGGYTF	TGTGCCAGCAGTCCTTCAGGGGGCGCTTCGGGCGGCTACACCTTC	TRBV28	TRBD1	TRBJ1-2	-
CASSLAMGGQLTEAFF	TGCGCCAGCAGCTTGGCCATGGGGGGTCAACTCACTGAAGCTTTCTTT	TRBV5-1	-	TRBJ1-1	-
CTSSEHRQDTQYF	TGCACCAGCAGTGAACACAGACAGGATACGCAGTATTTT	TRBV10-1	-	TRBJ2-3	-
CASSRETGSNQPQHF	TGTGCCAGCAGCCGAGAAACGGGTTCCAATCAGCCCCAGCATTTT	TRBV7-8	-	TRBJ1-5	-
CASRRTGNNSPLHF	TGTGCCAGCAGGCGGACAGGGAATAATTCACCCCTCCACTTT	TRBV5-4	TRBD1	TRBJ1-6	-
CASSLVAQGNQPQHF	TGTGCCAGCAGCTTGGTGGCGCAGGGTAATCAGCCCCAGCATTTT	TRBV5-5	-	TRBJ1-5	-
CASSSLTGTGGDSNQPQHF	TGTGCCAGCAGTTCCCTCACCGGGACAGGGGGGGATAGCAATCAGCCCCAGCATTTT	TRBV7-9	TRBD1	TRBJ1-5	-
CASSLGGVNEQFF	TGTGCCAGCAGCTTAGGGGGGGTCAATGAGCAGTTCTTC	TRBV11-3	-	TRBJ2-1	few
CASSLTTGNTGELFF	TGTGCCAGCAGCTTGACGACAGGGAACACCGGGGAGCTGTTTTTT	TRBV7-3	-	TRBJ2-2	-
CASSGGQGGVRGGELFF	TGTGCCAGCAGTGGGGGACAGGGAGGGGTCAGAGGCGGGGAGCTGTTTTTT	TRBV2	TRBD1	TRBJ2-2	-
CASSLAAEETQYF	TGCGCCAGCAGCTTGGCAGCGGAAGAGACCCAGTACTTC	TRBV5-1	-	TRBJ2-5	-
CASSSGQGSSYNSPLHF	TGTGCCAGCAGTTCGGGACAGGGGAGCTCCTATAATTCACCCCTCCACTTT	TRBV27	TRBD1	TRBJ1-6	-
CASSSPDRFNYGYTF	TGTGCCAGCAGTTCCCCGGACAGATTCAACTATGGCTACACCTTC	TRBV28	-	TRBJ1-2	-
CASSPTELAKNIQYF	TGCGCCAGCAGCCCGACAGAATTAGCCAAAAACATTCAGTACTTC	TRBV5-1	-	TRBJ2-4	-
CASRGLARSSSYNEQFF	TGTGCCAGCAGAGGACTAGCTCGTAGTAGCTCCTACAATGAGCAGTTCTTC	TRBV25-1	TRBD2	TRBJ2-1	-
CASRSSSGANVLTF	TGTGCCAGCAGGAGTTCCTCTGGGGCCAACGTCCTGACTTTC	TRBV6-5	-	TRBJ2-6	-
CASSDTSGATDTQYF	TGTGCCAGCAGTGACACTAGCGGGGCAACAGATACGCAGTATTTT	TRBV6-4	TRBD2	TRBJ2-3	once
CASSLGIGTRDTQYF	TGTGCCAGCTCACTCGGTATCGGTACCAGGGATACGCAGTATTTT	TRBV18	-	TRBJ2-3	few
CASSLARTGAETQYF	TGTGCCAGCAGTTTGGCGCGGACAGGGGCCGAGACCCAGTACTTC	TRBV28	TRBD1	TRBJ2-5	-
CASSRDTQARDGHTF	TGTGCCAGCAGTAGGGACACACAGGCACGGGATGGCCACACCTTC	TRBV5-5	-	TRBJ1-2	few
CASSSESSYNEQFF	TGTGCCAGCAGTTCAGAAAGCTCCTACAATGAGCAGTTCTTC	TRBV28	-	TRBJ2-1	-
CASSFGGAGNEQFF	TGTGCCAGCAGCTTTGGGGGGGCGGGGAATGAGCAGTTCTTC	TRBV7-3	-	TRBJ2-1	-
CASSFGGTNEKLFF	TGTGCCAGCAGCTTTGGGGGGACTAATGAAAAACTGTTTTTT	TRBV5-6	-	TRBJ1-4	-
CASSSDGTGGVEWEKLFF	TGTGCCAGCAGCTCGGATGGGACAGGGGGCGTTGAGTGGGAAAAACTGTTTTTT	TRBV5-4	TRBD1	TRBJ1-4	-
CASSLGGTNTEAFF	TGTGCCAGCAGCTTAGGCGGGACGAACACTGAAGCTTTCTTT	TRBV7-9	-	TRBJ1-1	-